A selection of T cell receptor beta chains follows, all from one sample in a study of identical twins. TCRdb itself ran the 5' RACE reads through MiXCR, one entry per CDR3 protein. The profile shows around 490,000 distinct CDR3 sequences, roughly an eighth of them singletons. This sample also belongs to another study, concerning yellow fever vaccine responses in identical twins.

Input material: CD4+ T cells sorted from blood. The source is a woman younger than 35 in good health. CDR3s include the opening cysteine and the closing phenylalanine or tryptophan. The order of the fields is V gene, J gene, D gene, clone size, CDR3 protein, CDR3 DNA. The D gene is left open where the match is weak. Clone size is given for some rows only: seen once, a few or many times, or a class if the clone is expanded.

v_call: TRBV24-1; j_call: TRBJ2-7; d_call: .; clone_size: .; cdr3_aa: CATSDYRQGSHEQYF; cdr3_nt: TGTGCCACCAGTGATTATCGGCAGGGAAGCCACGAGCAGTACTTC
v_call: TRBV3-1; j_call: TRBJ2-3; d_call: TRBD2; clone_size: few; cdr3_aa: CASSGLAGGYTQYF; cdr3_nt: TGTGCCAGCAGCGGACTAGCGGGGGGATATACGCAGTATTTT
v_call: TRBV6-2/TRBV6-3; j_call: TRBJ2-4; d_call: .; clone_size: many; cdr3_aa: CASSYGGSGKNIQYF; cdr3_nt: TGTGCCAGCAGTTATGGAGGGTCTGGCAAAAACATTCAGTACTTC
v_call: TRBV3-1; j_call: TRBJ2-1; d_call: .; clone_size: .; cdr3_aa: CASRNGNEQFF; cdr3_nt: TGTGCCAGCAGGAACGGCAATGAGCAGTTCTTC
v_call: TRBV12-3/TRBV12-4; j_call: TRBJ1-1; d_call: .; clone_size: many; cdr3_aa: CASSSRGNTEAFF; cdr3_nt: TGTGCCAGCAGTAGTCGGGGTAACACTGAAGCTTTCTTT
v_call: TRBV27; j_call: TRBJ2-7; d_call: .; clone_size: .; cdr3_aa: CASRSRYSGEQYF; cdr3_nt: TGTGCCAGCAGGTCCAGGTATTCGGGGGAGCAGTACTTC
v_call: TRBV12-3/TRBV12-4; j_call: TRBJ2-3; d_call: TRBD2; clone_size: many; cdr3_aa: CASIQRGITDTQYF; cdr3_nt: TGTGCCAGCATCCAGCGGGGGATCACAGATACGCAGTATTTT
v_call: TRBV30; j_call: TRBJ2-1; d_call: .; clone_size: .; cdr3_aa: CAWSVRRAGEQFF; cdr3_nt: TGTGCCTGGAGTGTCCGAAGGGCAGGGGAGCAGTTCTTC
v_call: TRBV7-2; j_call: TRBJ1-2; d_call: .; clone_size: .; cdr3_aa: CASSSSGKYYTF; cdr3_nt: TGTGCCAGCAGCTCCAGCGGGAAATACTACACCTTC
v_call: TRBV3-1; j_call: TRBJ1-5; d_call: TRBD1; clone_size: .; cdr3_aa: CASSQAGGPNQPQHF; cdr3_nt: TGTGCCAGCAGCCAGGCAGGGGGCCCGAATCAGCCCCAGCATTTT
v_call: TRBV11-1; j_call: TRBJ2-1; d_call: TRBD2; clone_size: .; cdr3_aa: CASSPQGTSGSLSSYNEQFF; cdr3_nt: TGTGCCAGCAGCCCCCAGGGGACTAGCGGGAGTTTGAGCTCCTACAATGAGCAGTTCTTC
v_call: TRBV5-1; j_call: TRBJ2-5; d_call: TRBD1; clone_size: .; cdr3_aa: CASSLVGQRETQYF; cdr3_nt: TGCGCCAGCAGCTTGGTGGGACAGAGAGAGACCCAGTACTTC
v_call: TRBV4-2; j_call: TRBJ2-1; d_call: .; clone_size: few; cdr3_aa: CASSQAPLVEQFF; cdr3_nt: TGTGCCAGCAGCCAAGCCCCTCTAGTAGAGCAGTTCTTC
v_call: TRBV3-1; j_call: TRBJ2-7; d_call: TRBD1; clone_size: few; cdr3_aa: CASSPIQGAAEQYF; cdr3_nt: TGTGCCAGCAGCCCAATACAGGGGGCCGCCGAGCAGTACTTC
v_call: TRBV7-2; j_call: TRBJ2-7; d_call: TRBD2; clone_size: few; cdr3_aa: CASSFTSGSYEQYF; cdr3_nt: TGTGCCAGCAGCTTCACTAGCGGGTCCTACGAGCAGTACTTC
v_call: TRBV7-2; j_call: TRBJ2-5; d_call: .; clone_size: many; cdr3_aa: CASSLDGGRETQYF; cdr3_nt: TGTGCCAGCAGCTTAGACGGGGGGCGAGAGACCCAGTACTTC
v_call: TRBV7-9; j_call: TRBJ2-5; d_call: TRBD1; clone_size: .; cdr3_aa: CASSLVDRTSQETQYF; cdr3_nt: TGTGCCAGCAGCTTAGTGGACAGGACCTCTCAAGAGACCCAGTACTTC
v_call: TRBV10-3; j_call: TRBJ1-5; d_call: .; clone_size: few; cdr3_aa: CAISRNSNQPQHF; cdr3_nt: TGTGCCATCTCGAGAAATAGCAATCAGCCCCAGCATTTT
v_call: TRBV7-2; j_call: TRBJ2-3; d_call: TRBD2; clone_size: .; cdr3_aa: CASSSRPIAGWTDTQYF; cdr3_nt: TGTGCCAGCAGCTCCCGACCCATAGCGGGGTGGACAGATACGCAGTATTTT
v_call: TRBV10-3; j_call: TRBJ1-3; d_call: .; clone_size: .; cdr3_aa: CASGGHGGNTIYF; cdr3_nt: TGTGCCTCGGGGGGGCATGGTGGAAACACCATATATTTT
v_call: TRBV20-1; j_call: TRBJ2-1; d_call: TRBD1; clone_size: .; cdr3_aa: CSARRDSYNEQFF; cdr3_nt: TGCAGTGCTAGAAGGGACAGTTACAATGAGCAGTTCTTC
v_call: TRBV6-5; j_call: TRBJ2-7; d_call: TRBD2; clone_size: .; cdr3_aa: CASSYASGSTEQYF; cdr3_nt: TGTGCCAGCAGTTACGCTAGCGGGAGTACCGAGCAGTACTTC
v_call: TRBV29-1; j_call: TRBJ2-3; d_call: TRBD2; clone_size: few; cdr3_aa: CSVESPAGVDTQYF; cdr3_nt: TGCAGCGTTGAATCTCCAGCGGGAGTGGATACGCAGTATTTT
v_call: TRBV20-1; j_call: TRBJ2-1; d_call: TRBD2; clone_size: .; cdr3_aa: CSAARLAGGTYNEQFF; cdr3_nt: TGCAGTGCTGCCCGACTAGCGGGAGGTACCTACAATGAGCAGTTCTTC
v_call: TRBV6-1; j_call: TRBJ2-2; d_call: .; clone_size: few; cdr3_aa: CASSHDIQGPTGELFF; cdr3_nt: TGTGCCAGCAGCCACGACATTCAGGGGCCCACCGGGGAGCTGTTTTTT
v_call: TRBV5-1; j_call: TRBJ2-1; d_call: TRBD2; clone_size: once; cdr3_aa: CASSSRDLAGYNEQFF; cdr3_nt: TGCGCCAGCAGCTCACGAGACCTAGCGGGGTACAATGAGCAGTTCTTC
v_call: TRBV5-6; j_call: TRBJ2-5; d_call: .; clone_size: .; cdr3_aa: CASSLLRAGIQETQYF; cdr3_nt: TGTGCCAGCAGCTTGCTGAGGGCCGGGATCCAAGAGACCCAGTACTTC
v_call: TRBV7-7; j_call: TRBJ2-1; d_call: TRBD1; clone_size: few; cdr3_aa: CASSSDRVLSNEQFF; cdr3_nt: TGTGCTAGCAGCAGTGACAGGGTGTTAAGCAATGAGCAGTTCTTC
v_call: TRBV20-1; j_call: TRBJ2-7; d_call: .; clone_size: .; cdr3_aa: CSARSVASYEQYF; cdr3_nt: TGCAGTGCTAGATCCGTCGCCTCCTACGAGCAGTACTTC
v_call: TRBV20-1; j_call: TRBJ1-6; d_call: .; clone_size: few; cdr3_aa: CSARDVGTNNSPLHF; cdr3_nt: TGCAGTGCTAGAGACGTGGGAACCAATAATTCACCCCTCCACTTT
v_call: TRBV18; j_call: TRBJ2-1; d_call: .; clone_size: .; cdr3_aa: CASSPLGKYNEQFF; cdr3_nt: TGTGCCAGCTCACCACTGGGGAAATACAATGAGCAGTTCTTC
v_call: TRBV28; j_call: TRBJ2-7; d_call: .; clone_size: few; cdr3_aa: CASSSPTGSYEQYF; cdr3_nt: TGTGCCAGCAGTTCCCCGACAGGTTCCTACGAGCAGTACTTC
v_call: TRBV10-1; j_call: TRBJ2-3; d_call: .; clone_size: many; cdr3_aa: CASSESRTTNTQYF; cdr3_nt: TGCGCCAGCAGTGAGTCGAGAACGACAAATACGCAGTATTTT
v_call: TRBV28; j_call: TRBJ2-7; d_call: TRBD1; clone_size: few; cdr3_aa: CASSPNPGTGFHEQYF; cdr3_nt: TGTGCCAGCTCACCAAACCCCGGGACAGGGTTCCACGAGCAGTACTTC
v_call: TRBV19; j_call: TRBJ2-7; d_call: .; clone_size: .; cdr3_aa: CASSPFFGLGSYEQYF; cdr3_nt: TGTGCCAGTAGCCCTTTCTTTGGTCTTGGCTCCTACGAGCAGTACTTC
v_call: TRBV7-2; j_call: TRBJ2-1; d_call: TRBD1; clone_size: few; cdr3_aa: CASSPPGQKRVEQFF; cdr3_nt: TGTGCCAGCAGCCCCCCGGGACAGAAAAGGGTTGAGCAGTTCTTC
v_call: TRBV9; j_call: TRBJ2-1; d_call: .; clone_size: many; cdr3_aa: CASRRIAENEQFF; cdr3_nt: TGTGCCAGCAGGCGGATAGCGGAAAATGAGCAGTTCTTC
v_call: TRBV24-1; j_call: TRBJ2-5; d_call: .; clone_size: many; cdr3_aa: CATSGRDSQLGEETQYF; cdr3_nt: TGTGCCACCAGTGGAAGGGACTCTCAACTGGGAGAGGAGACCCAGTACTTC
v_call: TRBV15; j_call: TRBJ2-7; d_call: TRBD2; clone_size: few; cdr3_aa: CATSTGGALGEQYF; cdr3_nt: TGTGCCACCAGCACGGGAGGGGCGCTTGGGGAGCAGTACTTC
v_call: TRBV18; j_call: TRBJ2-7; d_call: .; clone_size: few; cdr3_aa: CASSQTRDAGEQYF; cdr3_nt: TGTGCCAGCTCACAAACTAGGGACGCGGGCGAGCAGTACTTC
v_call: TRBV12-3/TRBV12-4; j_call: TRBJ2-5; d_call: TRBD2; clone_size: .; cdr3_aa: CASSLVFLGGLVAQETQYF; cdr3_nt: TGTGCCAGCAGTTTGGTTTTTTTAGGTGGACTAGTGGCCCAAGAGACCCAGTACTTC
v_call: TRBV5-1; j_call: TRBJ2-1; d_call: .; clone_size: few; cdr3_aa: CASSLEYGLGEQFF; cdr3_nt: TGCGCCAGCAGCTTGGAGTATGGGCTCGGTGAGCAGTTCTTC
v_call: TRBV20-1; j_call: TRBJ2-5; d_call: .; clone_size: many; cdr3_aa: CSASPGQETQYF; cdr3_nt: TGCAGTGCTAGTCCCGGGCAAGAGACCCAGTACTTC
v_call: TRBV29-1; j_call: TRBJ1-3; d_call: .; clone_size: few; cdr3_aa: CSVEGDAGKNTIYF; cdr3_nt: TGCAGCGTTGAAGGGGACGCCGGAAAAAACACCATATATTTT
v_call: TRBV19; j_call: TRBJ2-7; d_call: TRBD1; clone_size: .; cdr3_aa: CASRKAGTGNSYEQYF; cdr3_nt: TGTGCCAGTAGGAAAGCGGGGACAGGGAACTCCTACGAGCAGTACTTC
v_call: TRBV20-1; j_call: TRBJ2-7; d_call: .; clone_size: .; cdr3_aa: CSARLAPTYEQYF; cdr3_nt: TGCAGTGCTAGATTAGCCCCCACCTACGAGCAGTACTTC
v_call: TRBV20-1; j_call: TRBJ2-7; d_call: .; clone_size: few; cdr3_aa: CSAPRTNPGSYEQYF; cdr3_nt: TGCAGTGCTCCCCGGACTAACCCGGGTTCCTACGAGCAGTACTTC
v_call: TRBV20-1; j_call: TRBJ2-7; d_call: .; clone_size: many; cdr3_aa: CSASETGTSYEQYF; cdr3_nt: TGCAGTGCTTCCGAAACAGGAACCTCCTACGAGCAGTACTTC
v_call: TRBV6-2/TRBV6-3; j_call: TRBJ2-7; d_call: .; clone_size: few; cdr3_aa: CASRPAVTHEQYF; cdr3_nt: TGTGCCAGCAGACCTGCGGTCACCCACGAGCAGTACTTC
v_call: TRBV7-3; j_call: TRBJ2-2; d_call: TRBD2; clone_size: few; cdr3_aa: CASSFRGGIANTGELFF; cdr3_nt: TGTGCCAGCAGCTTCCGGGGGGGGATAGCGAACACCGGGGAGCTGTTTTTT
v_call: TRBV7-9; j_call: TRBJ1-4; d_call: .; clone_size: .; cdr3_aa: CASSAGTSYEKLFF; cdr3_nt: TGTGCCAGCAGCGCCGGGACATCATACGAAAAACTGTTTTTT
v_call: TRBV6-2/TRBV6-3; j_call: TRBJ2-7; d_call: .; clone_size: .; cdr3_aa: CASSYTVIRTEQYF; cdr3_nt: TGTGCCAGCAGTTACACGGTGATTAGGACCGAGCAGTACTTC
v_call: TRBV28; j_call: TRBJ1-2; d_call: .; clone_size: many; cdr3_aa: CASLESAANYGYTF; cdr3_nt: TGTGCCAGCTTGGAGAGCGCCGCCAACTATGGCTACACCTTC
v_call: TRBV6-2/TRBV6-3; j_call: TRBJ2-2; d_call: .; clone_size: .; cdr3_aa: CASSLGLYTGELFF; cdr3_nt: TGTGCCAGCAGTCTGGGTCTTTACACCGGGGAGCTGTTTTTT
v_call: TRBV4-3; j_call: TRBJ2-1; d_call: TRBD1; clone_size: few; cdr3_aa: CASSQGQGSYNEQFF; cdr3_nt: TGCGCCAGCAGCCAAGGACAGGGTTCCTACAATGAGCAGTTCTTC